The 8 T cell receptor beta chains listed next were all sequenced from one sample in a study of cytomegalovirus exposure and HLA in healthy donors. Profiling relied on immunoSEQ multiplex PCR, and the TCRdb table lists in-frame clones only, not all of them. This sample has a few hundred thousand clones; 70% to 90% occur once, and the top ten carry roughly 0.8%. The sequencing input was PBMCs. The origin of the receptors is a young woman in good health and CMV-seronegative.

The chain uses TRBV2 and TRBJ1-1; D is uncertain. The CDR3 spans 12 residues. The germline gives CDR1 SNHLY, CDR2 FYNNEI. Trimming cost V 10 bases and J 4 bases, with 13 bases left between them. CDR3 region: CAKRWRTTEAFF. The CDR3 bases are TGTGCCAAGAGGTGGAGGACCACTGAAGCTTTCTTT.

V is TRBV19 and J is TRBJ1-5, with 7 bases matching TRBD1. CDR3 length equals 17 residues. V trimming: 0 bases; J trimming: 4 bases; junction bases outside the gene matches: 9. Germline V gene data show CDR1 as LNHDA and CDR2 as SQIVND (reference sequence). CDR3: CASSIEPTGARNQPQHF. DNA of the CDR3: TGTGCCAGTAGTATAGAACCTACAGGGGCGAGGAATCAGCCCCAGCATTTT.

The chain recombines TRBV6-5 with TRBJ1-1; TRBD1 agrees at 7 bases. CDR1 MNHEY and CDR2 SVGAGI come from the germline V gene. The junction had 14 bases not matched to a gene; V was cut back by 6 bases and J by 7 bases. There are 15 residues in the CDR3. In DNA form, the CDR3 reads TGTGCCAGCAGACAACAACGCGGGACAGTGGGTGAAGCTTTCTTT. Translated: CASRQQRGTVGEAFF.

This clone occurred many times. V gene TRBV9 combines with J gene TRBJ2-7; weak D call: TRBD1 (6 bases). V was shortened by 0 bases and J by 4 bases, with 17 bases between the two germline ends. This CDR3 has 16 amino acids. Looked up from germline, CDR1 is SGDLS and CDR2 is YYNGEE. The CDR3 sequence is CASSVESQDRLYEQYF. The CDR3 DNA follows: TGTGCCAGCAGCGTAGAGTCCCAGGACAGACTTTACGAGCAGTACTTC.

The V and J genes are TRBV12-5 and TRBJ1-1; D is unresolved. Germline lookup yields CDR1 LGHNT and CDR2 FRNRAP. The CDR3 sequence is 12 residues long. Trimming left V 4 bases short and J 5 bases short, with 8 bases between. CDR3 amino acids: CASGSGYTEAFF. For the CDR3, the DNA is TGTGCTAGTGGTTCGGGTTATACTGAAGCTTTCTTT.

There are a few counts of this clone. The chain is built from TRBV19 and TRBJ2-7, with D possibly matching TRBD1 (6 bases). CDR1 and CDR2 from the germline V gene are LNHDA and SQIVND (reference sequence). Trimming took off 3 bases at V and 2 bases at J, with 14 bases between the two ends. The CDR3 totals 15 residues. CDR3 nucleotides: TGTGCCAGTAGTATCCAGGGGAGCCCGCCCTACGAGCAGTACTTC. As protein: CASSIQGSPPYEQYF.

The chain is built from TRBV5-6 and TRBJ2-4; weak D call: TRBD2 (6 bases). Germline lookup yields CDR1 SGHDT and CDR2 YYEEEE. This CDR3 region has 17 residues. V lost 6 bases, J lost 2 bases, and 21 bases lay in between. CDR3 amino acids: CASTERRASESKNIQYF. CDR3 sequence (DNA): TGTGCCAGCACCGAACGGAGGGCTAGCGAGTCCAAAAACATTCAGTACTTC. The whole variable domain, filled in from reference TRBV5-6 and TRBJ2-4, reads DAGVTQSPTHLIKTRGQQVTLRCSPKSGHDTVSWYQQALGQGPQFIFQYYEEEERQRGNFPDRFSGHQFPNYSSELNVNALLLGDSALYLCASTERRASESKNIQYFGAGTRLSVL.

V gene TRBV10-3 combines with J gene TRBJ2-2, with TRBD2 matching 8 bases. V lost 7 bases to trimming and J lost 4 bases; unmatched junction nucleotides: 5. This CDR3 has 14 residues. Germline V gene data show CDR1 as ENHRY and CDR2 as SYGVKD. Here the CDR3 reads CAITGGQGTGELFF. The CDR3 DNA is TGTGCCATCACGGGGGGGCAGGGCACCGGGGAGCTGTTTTTT.